These 9 T cell receptor beta chains were sequenced from one sample in a study of Graves' ophthalmopathy and Graves' hyperthyroidism. The authors amplified TCR beta CDR3 regions, and they did so from RNA transcripts for repertoire sequencing. In the first round, RT-PCR was carried out with HTBI primers, and a multiplex PCR formed the second round. A single record per CDR3 protein comes from TCRdb applying MiXCR to the multiplex PCR reads. The data contain over 450,000 distinct CDR3 sequences, roughly 14% of them singletons. Material for sequencing was blood. All receptors come from a woman aged 25 to 45 with Graves' ophthalmopathy.

This clonotype was detected many times. The rearrangement joins TRBV12-3 or TRBV12-4 to TRBJ2-7; D uncertain. The CDR3 covers 12 residues. V shed 8 bases and J shed 2 bases, with 10 bases lying between them. This CDR3 reads CASAHQTYEQYF. CDR3 coding DNA: TGTGCCAGCGCACACCAAACCTACGAGCAGTACTTC.

This clonotype was picked up many times. The CDR3 coding sequence is TGTGCCAGCAGTTCTCCAGGGGACAGGTTCTCCTACGAGCAGTACTTC. Its protein is CASSSPGDRFSYEQYF. The chain uses TRBV28 and TRBJ2-7, with TRBD1 identical over 8 bases. V shed 4 bases, J shed 0 bases, and the junction held 8 bases outside the gene matches. Germline V gene lookup returns CDR1 MDHEN and CDR2 SYDVKM. The length of the CDR3 is 16 residues.

This clonotype was seen many times. The rearrangement uses TRBV30 and TRBJ1-6; no definite D call. Germline V gene sequence: CDR1 GTSNPN, CDR2 SVGIG (reference sequence). Trimming stripped 2 bases from V and 8 bases from J, with 4 bases between. The length of the CDR3 is 11 residues. Here the CDR3 DNA reads TGTGCCTGGAGTATGGATTCACCCCTCCACTTT. Translation gives CAWSMDSPLHF.

This clonotype was seen just once. The chain links TRBV7-2 to TRBJ2-6, with unresolved D. Trimming removed 0 bases at V and 1 base at J, with 13 bases between. This CDR3 comprises 18 residues. Germline values: CDR1 SGHTA, CDR2 FQGNSA. The CDR3 sequence is CASSLAGMDFSGANVLTF. DNA of the CDR3: TGTGCCAGCAGCTTAGCGGGAATGGATTTTTCTGGGGCCAACGTCCTGACTTTC.

This clonotype was seen ten or more times. The gene calls are TRBV7-9 and TRBJ2-5; no reliable D call. Germline V gene sequence: CDR1 SEHNR, CDR2 FQNEAQ (reference sequence). V shed 4 bases and J shed 7 bases, with 10 bases lying between them. The length of the CDR3 is 12 residues. The CDR3 nucleotides read TGTGCCAGCAGCTCTGGATTAAGGACCCAGTACTTC. It specifies CASSSGLRTQYF.

To note about this clonotype: Lacking the conserved final phenylalanine or tryptophan, this CDR3 likely reflects a read error. This chain links TRBV14 with TRBJ1-3; unclear D gene. Trimming left V 1 base short and J 4 bases short, with 11 bases between. This CDR3 contains 15 residues. Germline CDR1 reads SGHDN; CDR2 reads FVKESK. The CDR3 is CASSQVMGYGNTIYV. CDR3 bases: TGTGCCAGCAGCCAAGTCATGGGTTACGGAAACACCATATATGTT.

This clonotype was observed many times. V and J are TRBV14 and TRBJ2-7; possibly TRBD1 for D (6 bases). The CDR3 is made up of 15 amino acids. V was cut by 1 base and J by 2 bases, with 12 bases left in between. Germline CDR1 reads SGHDN; CDR2 reads FVKESK. The CDR3 DNA reads as TGTGCCAGCAGCCAAGTTCCAGGGGTAGCCTACGAGCAGTACTTC. This encodes CASSQVPGVAYEQYF.

The table lists this clonotype with many counts. The V gene is TRBV6-5, the J gene TRBJ1-2; the D gene is possibly TRBD1 (5 bases). Germline CDR1 and CDR2: MNHEY and SVGAGI. V was trimmed by 0 bases and J by 7 bases, leaving 9 bases between them. This CDR3 is 13 amino acids long. Written as DNA, the CDR3 is TGTGCCAGCAGTTACTCGCAGGGTGGTGGCTACACCTTC. Translation: CASSYSQGGGYTF.

This clonotype was counted ten times or more. V usage is TRBV15 and J usage is TRBJ2-2; unclear D gene. This CDR3 has 14 amino acids. Germline values: CDR1 LNHNV, CDR2 YYDKDF (reference sequence). Trimming left V 3 bases short and J 3 bases short, with 8 bases between. CDR3 DNA: TGTGCCACCAGCAGTGGTCAGCACACCGGGGAGCTGTTTTTT. It translates to CATSSGQHTGELFF.